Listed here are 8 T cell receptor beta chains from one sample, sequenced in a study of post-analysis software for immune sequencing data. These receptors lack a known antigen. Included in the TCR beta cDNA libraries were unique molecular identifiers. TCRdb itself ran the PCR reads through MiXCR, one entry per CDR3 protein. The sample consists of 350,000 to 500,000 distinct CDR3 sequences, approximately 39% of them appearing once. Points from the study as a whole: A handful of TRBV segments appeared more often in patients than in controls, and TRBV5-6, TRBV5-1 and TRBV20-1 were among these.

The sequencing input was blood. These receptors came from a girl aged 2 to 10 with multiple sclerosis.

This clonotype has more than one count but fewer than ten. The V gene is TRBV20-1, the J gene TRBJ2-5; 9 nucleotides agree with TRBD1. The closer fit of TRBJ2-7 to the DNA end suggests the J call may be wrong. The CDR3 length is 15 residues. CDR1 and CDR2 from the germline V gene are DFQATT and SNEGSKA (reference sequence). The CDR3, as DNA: TGCAGTGCTAGAGACCCCGGGACAGGGATCCACGAGCAGTACTTC. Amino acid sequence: CSARDPGTGIHEQYF.

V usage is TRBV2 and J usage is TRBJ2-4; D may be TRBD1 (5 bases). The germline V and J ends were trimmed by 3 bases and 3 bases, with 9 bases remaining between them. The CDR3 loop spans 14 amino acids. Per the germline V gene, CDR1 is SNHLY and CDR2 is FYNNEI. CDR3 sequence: CASSDTRGKNIQYF. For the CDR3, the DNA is TGTGCCAGCAGTGACACAAGGGGCAAAAACATTCAGTACTTC.

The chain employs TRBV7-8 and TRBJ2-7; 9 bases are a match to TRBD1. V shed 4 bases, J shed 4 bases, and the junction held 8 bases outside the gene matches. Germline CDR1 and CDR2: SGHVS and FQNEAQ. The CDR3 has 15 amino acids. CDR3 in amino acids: CASSSLPGQGYEQYF. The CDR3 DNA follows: TGTGCCAGCAGCTCTCTTCCGGGACAGGGTTACGAGCAGTACTTC.

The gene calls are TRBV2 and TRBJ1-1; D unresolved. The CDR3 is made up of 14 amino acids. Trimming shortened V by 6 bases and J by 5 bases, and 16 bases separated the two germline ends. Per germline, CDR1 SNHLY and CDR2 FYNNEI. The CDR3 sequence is CASRDPRARTEAFF. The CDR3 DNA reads TGTGCCAGCAGGGACCCTAGGGCGCGGACTGAAGCTTTCTTT.

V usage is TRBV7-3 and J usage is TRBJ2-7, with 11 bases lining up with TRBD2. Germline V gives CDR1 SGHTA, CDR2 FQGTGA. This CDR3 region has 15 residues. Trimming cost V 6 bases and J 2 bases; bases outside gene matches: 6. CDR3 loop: CASRAGTSGTYEQYF. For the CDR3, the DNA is TGTGCCAGCAGGGCCGGGACTAGCGGTACCTACGAGCAGTACTTC.

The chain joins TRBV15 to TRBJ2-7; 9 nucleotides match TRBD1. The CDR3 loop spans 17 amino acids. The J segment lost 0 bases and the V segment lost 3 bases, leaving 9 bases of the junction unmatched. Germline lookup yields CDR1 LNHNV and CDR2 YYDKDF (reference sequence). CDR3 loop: CATSSALGTGSSYEQYF. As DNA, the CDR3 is TGTGCCACCAGCAGTGCCCTCGGGACAGGGAGCTCCTACGAGCAGTACTTC.

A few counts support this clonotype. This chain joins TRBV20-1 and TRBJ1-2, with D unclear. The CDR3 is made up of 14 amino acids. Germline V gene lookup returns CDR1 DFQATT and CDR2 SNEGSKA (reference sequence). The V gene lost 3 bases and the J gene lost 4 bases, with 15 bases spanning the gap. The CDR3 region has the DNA TGCAGTGCTAGCCCCTATGGAAATGTCTATGGCTACACCTTC. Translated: CSASPYGNVYGYTF.

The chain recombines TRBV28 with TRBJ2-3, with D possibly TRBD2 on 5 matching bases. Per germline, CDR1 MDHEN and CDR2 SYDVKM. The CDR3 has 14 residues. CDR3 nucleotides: TGTCTAGGCCGGGCGTGGAGGCTCGCAGATACGCAGTATTTT. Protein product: CLGRAWRLADTQYF.